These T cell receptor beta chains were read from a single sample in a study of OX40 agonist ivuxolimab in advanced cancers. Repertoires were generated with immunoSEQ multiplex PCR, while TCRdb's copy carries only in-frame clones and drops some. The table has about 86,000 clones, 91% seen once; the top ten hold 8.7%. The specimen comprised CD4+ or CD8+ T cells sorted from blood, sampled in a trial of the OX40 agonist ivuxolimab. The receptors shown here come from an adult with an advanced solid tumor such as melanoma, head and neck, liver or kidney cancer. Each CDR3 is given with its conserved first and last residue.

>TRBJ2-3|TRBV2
CAIGRTSGTRDTQYF
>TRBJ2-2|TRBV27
CASSSSLGLAGELFF
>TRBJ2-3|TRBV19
CASSAGPRLRTDTQYF
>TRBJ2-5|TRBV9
CASSVGSSGRARETQYF
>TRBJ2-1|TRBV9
CASSADYNEQFF
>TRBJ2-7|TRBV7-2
CASSRQTSGTYEQYF
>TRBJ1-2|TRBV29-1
CSVDSEFRRSYTF
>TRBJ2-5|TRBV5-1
CASSLDETQYF
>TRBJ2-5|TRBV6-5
CASSRSTGRETQYF
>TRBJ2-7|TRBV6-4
CASSEQQGRGPYEQYF
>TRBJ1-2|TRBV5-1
CASSLGGTNYGYTF
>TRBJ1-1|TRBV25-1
CASSDRDRSTEAFF
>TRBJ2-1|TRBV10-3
CAITRTGGSDYNEQFF
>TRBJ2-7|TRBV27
CASRQGAEQYF
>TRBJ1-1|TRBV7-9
CASSSQGFDAFF
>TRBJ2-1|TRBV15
CATSRDRSSTYNEQFF
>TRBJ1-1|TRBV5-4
CASSFGTAEAFF
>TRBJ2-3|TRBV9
CASSVPTAQDTQYF
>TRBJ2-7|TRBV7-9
CASTLRTGPYEQYF
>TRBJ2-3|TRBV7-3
CASSPGQTADTQYF
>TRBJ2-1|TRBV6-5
CASSFLGANYNEQFF
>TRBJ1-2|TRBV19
CASNAPGTGDYGYTF
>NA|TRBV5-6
CASSLLGGSSYEQYF
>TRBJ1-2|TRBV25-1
CASSRGDGYTF
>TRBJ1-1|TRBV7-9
CASSLTTGTMNTEAFF
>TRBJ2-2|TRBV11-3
CASSLANTGELFF
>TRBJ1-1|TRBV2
CASSENTEAFF
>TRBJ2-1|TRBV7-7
CASSLAPDSGTSGSYNEQFF
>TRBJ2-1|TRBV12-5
CASGLVPRTDNEQFF
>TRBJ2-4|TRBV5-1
CASSPPPGVLGIYIQYF
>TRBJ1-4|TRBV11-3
CASTTGATNEKLFF
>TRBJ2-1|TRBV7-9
CASSLGVGSEQFF
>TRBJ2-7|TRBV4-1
CASSQERRWEQYF
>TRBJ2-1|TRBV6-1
CASSERGLPNEQFF
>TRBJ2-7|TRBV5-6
CASSLGAGPYEQYF
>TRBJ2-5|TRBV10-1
CASSKKGEETQYF
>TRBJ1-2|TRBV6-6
CASSSPRGVGYGYTF
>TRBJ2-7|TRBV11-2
CASSVMPGTDYEQYF
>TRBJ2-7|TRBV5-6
CASSFSILYEQYF
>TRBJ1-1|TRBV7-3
CASSLGSNTEAFF
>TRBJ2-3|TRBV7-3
CASRQDSNTDTQYF
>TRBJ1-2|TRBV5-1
CASSLEGIYGYTF
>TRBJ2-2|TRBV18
CASDPGLSTGELFF
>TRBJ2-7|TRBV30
CASRTSGSVLEQYF
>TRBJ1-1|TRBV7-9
CASSLHRGPDDSNTEAFF
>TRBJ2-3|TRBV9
CASSEWKAPGGDTQYF
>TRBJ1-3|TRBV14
CASSQGLDSGNTIYF
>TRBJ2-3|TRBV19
CASSATGGDTQYF
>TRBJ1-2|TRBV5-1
CASSLGEGTRGYTF
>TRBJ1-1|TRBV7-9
CASSPRTGTSEAFF
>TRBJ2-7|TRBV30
CAWSSLFERAGGPYEQYF
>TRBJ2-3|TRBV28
CASSSPGTSTRDTQYF
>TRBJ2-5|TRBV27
CASSPRRGRETQYF
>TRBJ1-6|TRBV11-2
CASSLNNSPLHF
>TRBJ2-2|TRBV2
CASALTYTGAGELFF